This paragraph reports one T cell receptor (beta chain). TCRdb reprocessed the 5' RACE reads via MiXCR and lists one record per CDR3 protein. The sample has tens of thousands of distinct CDR3 sequences, around a quarter seen once. V was clipped by 1 base and J by 9 bases; unmatched bases: 10. CDR1 MNHNS and CDR2 SASEGT come from the germline V gene. CDR3 length: 15 residues. The source of this sequence is a female donor with breast cancer. Input material: tumor-infiltrating memory CD4+ T cells sorted from the breast tumor. The subset was: memory CD4+ T cells, CD4+CD45RO+CD25-. The chain joins TRBV6-1 to TRBJ2-7, with 9 bases lining up with TRBD1. The DNA of the CDR3 is TGTGCCAGCAGTGAAGGCCCGGGACAGGGATTATCGCAGTACTTC. Translating it yields CASSEGPGQGLSQYF.